The 3 T cell receptor beta chains in this list originate from one sample, sequenced in a study of T-cell memory formation after mild COVID-19. Using its own MiXCR run on the 5' RACE reads, TCRdb lists one record per CDR3 protein. Of under 550,000 distinct CDR3 sequences in the sample, over 15% were seen once. Input material: PBMCs or a T cell subset sorted from them (not recorded which). Receptors originate from a man aged 18 to 30 who had mild COVID-19 (a few samples of this study predate the infection). Cell type and time point are not known.

The gene calls are TRBV10-3 and TRBJ2-3, with 8 bases aligning to TRBD1. The CDR3 spans 14 residues. V trimming: 10 bases; J trimming: 1 base; junction bases outside the gene matches: 7. The germline V gene has CDR1 ENHRY and CDR2 SYGVKD. CDR3 residues: CASLDRAGTDTQYF. The CDR3 DNA reads as TGTGCCAGCCTGGACAGGGCTGGCACAGATACGCAGTATTTT.

The J gene is TRBJ2-7, the V gene TRBV27; 7 bases line up with TRBD1. The ends lost 8 bases at V and 2 bases at J; junction bases unmatched: 3. CDR1 and CDR2 from the germline V gene are MNHEY and SMNVEV (reference sequence). The CDR3 extends over 12 amino acids. CDR3 region: CASYGTAYEQYF. CDR3 DNA sequence: TGTGCCAGCTATGGGACAGCCTACGAGCAGTACTTC.

This clonotype was observed many times. This chain links TRBV7-9 with TRBJ2-1, with D uncertain. Germline V gene data show CDR1 as SEHNR and CDR2 as FQNEAQ (reference sequence). Trimming took 4 bases from V and 8 from J, leaving 9 bases between them. This CDR3 spans 12 amino acids. CDR3 nucleotides: TGTGCCAGCAGCTCCGGAACCTATGAGCAGTTCTTC. Protein sequence: CASSSGTYEQFF.